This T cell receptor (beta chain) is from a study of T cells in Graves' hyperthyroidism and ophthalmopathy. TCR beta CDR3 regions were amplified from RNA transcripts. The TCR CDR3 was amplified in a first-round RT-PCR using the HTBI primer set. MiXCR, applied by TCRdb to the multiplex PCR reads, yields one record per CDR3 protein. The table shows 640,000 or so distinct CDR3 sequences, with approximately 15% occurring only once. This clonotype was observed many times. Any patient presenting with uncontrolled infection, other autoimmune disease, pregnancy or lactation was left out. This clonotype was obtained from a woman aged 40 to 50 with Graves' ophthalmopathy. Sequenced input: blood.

CDR3 DNA: TGTGCCAGCAGTTTCAGGGTTTCGACTGAAGCTTTCTTT. It codes for CASSFRVSTEAFF. The chain joins TRBV28 to TRBJ1-1, with a possible D match to TRBD1 (5 bases). The CDR3 totals 13 residues. The germline V gene encodes CDR1 MDHEN and CDR2 SYDVKM. V lost 3 bases and J 5 bases, leaving 10 bases between the germline ends.